This paragraph covers one T cell receptor (beta chain) sequence. This sample is part of a study of T cell changes during pregnancy in multiple sclerosis. Generated by immunoSEQ multiplex PCR, the TCRdb table keeps only in-frame clones and is missing some. The sample lists some 60,000 clones, just over 90% occurring once. V shed 2 bases and J shed 2 bases, with 6 bases lying between them. Germline values: CDR1 SGHTA, CDR2 FQGTGA. This CDR3 contains 13 residues. The V gene is TRBV7-3, the J gene TRBJ1-1; D call uncertain. The receptor was derived from a female donor with multiple sclerosis, enrolled in a pregnancy study. The sequencing used peripheral blood, collected after pregnancy. The CDR3 DNA reads TGTGCCAGCAGCTTAGTACATAACACTGAAGCTTTCTTT. Its protein is CASSLVHNTEAFF.